The 25 T cell receptor beta chains in this list originate from one sample, sequenced in a study of PD-L1 blockade in urothelial cancer. Libraries were prepared by immunoSEQ multiplex PCR; TCRdb keeps only in-frame clonotypes and omits some of them. The table includes fewer than 40,000 clones, 87% detected once. This specimen was PBMCs, taken around atezolizumab (anti-PD-L1) treatment. Receptors were obtained from a man aged 50 to 60 with urothelial cancer.

The chain recombines TRBV2 with TRBJ2-7; D is unclear. The CDR3 length is 16 residues. Trimming pared 5 bases from V and 0 bases from J, leaving 17 bases between. Germline values: CDR1 SNHLY, CDR2 FYNNEI. CDR3 in amino acids: CASSKSGGVSSYEQYF. The CDR3 coding sequence is TGTGCCAGCAGTAAAAGTGGTGGAGTGAGCTCCTACGAGCAGTACTTC.

V and J are TRBV9 and TRBJ2-2, with no clear D. Germline-derived CDR1 and CDR2 are SGDLS and YYNGEE. This CDR3 contains 15 residues. The V end lost 4 bases, the J end lost 5 bases, and 15 bases lay between the germline ends. The CDR3, as DNA: TGTGCCAGCAGCCCCCCCAAGCCATGGACCGGGGAGCTGTTTTTT. Its protein product is CASSPPKPWTGELFF. The variable domain in full, with the rest retrieved from reference TRBV9 and TRBJ2-2, is DSGVTQTPKHLITATGQRVTLRCSPRSGDLSVYWYQQSLDQGLQFLIQYYNGEERAKGNILERFSAQQFPDLHSELNLSSLELGDSALYFCASSPPKPWTGELFFGEGSRLTVL.

This chain connects TRBV11-2 to TRBJ2-7; 11 bases are a match to TRBD1. Germline assignment: CDR1 SGHAT and CDR2 FQNNGV. The CDR3 covers 13 residues. Losses at the gene ends were 11 bases for V and 4 bases for J; bases not matched to a gene: 7. The CDR3: CASKDRGPYEQYF. CDR3 sequence (DNA): TGTGCCTCGAAGGACAGGGGGCCGTACGAGCAGTACTTC.

In its sample, this clone was seen once. The chain employs TRBV19 and TRBJ1-1, with D uncertain. Germline CDR1 is LNHDA and CDR2 is SQIVND (reference sequence). CDR3 length: 16 amino acids. V gave up 5 bases and J gave up 3 bases, with 19 bases separating them. The CDR3 DNA is TGTGCCAGTAGTCCCCTGGGGAGGTCGAGGGACACTGAAGCTTTCTTT. Protein: CASSPLGRSRDTEAFF.

The rearrangement joins TRBV5-4 to TRBJ2-7; TRBD2 is a possible D gene (5 bases). Looked up from germline, CDR1 is SGHNT and CDR2 is YYREEE (reference sequence). Trimming stripped 4 bases from V and 4 bases from J, with 15 bases between. The CDR3 totals 14 residues. CDR3 residues: CASSPAPGGYEQYF. The CDR3 DNA follows: TGTGCCAGCAGCCCAGCCCCCGGCGGGTACGAGCAGTACTTC.

The chain has TRBV7-2 and TRBJ2-5, with D tentatively TRBD1 (6 bases). Germline values: CDR1 SGHTA, CDR2 FQGNSA. Trimming stripped 0 bases from V and 4 bases from J, with 15 bases between. The CDR3 runs 16 residues. The CDR3 bases are TGTGCCAGCAGCTTAGCGGGTAGAGGGGGTGGAGAGACCCAGTACTTC. Protein: CASSLAGRGGGETQYF.

The genes are TRBV7-9 and TRBJ2-5; 10 bases align to TRBD2. This CDR3 contains 15 residues. V shed 4 bases and J 5 bases; nucleotides not matched to a gene: 7. The V gene's germline CDR1 is SEHNR and CDR2 FQNEAQ (reference sequence). In DNA, the CDR3 is TGTGCCAGCAGCTCCCCAGCGGGGGGGCCGGAGACCCAGTACTTC. Protein product: CASSSPAGGPETQYF.

The table lists this clone with a count of one. The chain carries TRBV7-3 and TRBJ2-1, with D possibly being TRBD1 (5 bases). V lost 5 bases and J lost 1, with 6 bases in between. This CDR3 region has 13 residues. Germline CDR1 SGHTA, CDR2 FQGTGA. CDR3 coding DNA: TGTGCCAGCAGCCCAGGGTCCTACAATGAGCAGTTCTTC. Translating it yields CASSPGSYNEQFF.

The genes are TRBV30 and TRBJ1-6; TRBD1 agrees at 10 bases. The germline CDR1 and CDR2 sequences are GTSNPN and SVGIG (reference sequence). V trimming: 5 bases; J trimming: 7 bases; junction bases outside the gene matches: 8. This CDR3 has 15 amino acids. CDR3 sequence: CAWRDRGVLNSPLHF. CDR3 nucleotide sequence: TGTGCCTGGCGGGACAGGGGAGTCTTGAATTCACCCCTCCACTTT.

CDR3 sequence reads: CASSHLRSSYEQYF. As DNA, the CDR3 is TGTGCCAGCAGCCACCTAAGGAGCTCCTACGAGCAGTACTTC. The chain recombines TRBV7-8 with TRBJ2-7; D gene ambiguous. The CDR3 has 14 amino acids. CDR1 SGHVS and CDR2 FQNEAQ come from the germline V gene. Trimming stripped 5 bases from V and 0 bases from J, with 11 bases between.

Concerning this clone: The same CDR3 also results from other DNA sequences found in this sample. The chain is built from TRBV9 and TRBJ2-2; D may be TRBD2 (5 bases). Per germline, CDR1 SGDLS and CDR2 YYNGEE. Between the trimmed V and J ends, which lost 1 base and 5 bases, there was a span of 15 bases. This CDR3 has 16 residues. The CDR3 reads CASSVWKLGGTGELFF. CDR3 nucleotides: TGTGCCAGCAGCGTATGGAAACTAGGTGGGACCGGGGAGCTGTTTTTT.

The chain joins TRBV4-1 to TRBJ2-5, with TRBD1 as a possible D gene (6 bases). The V gene lost 5 bases and the J gene lost 1 base, with 11 bases spanning the gap. The germline V gene has CDR1 MGHRA and CDR2 YSYEKL. This CDR3 spans 14 amino acids. In DNA, the CDR3 is TGCGCCAGCAGCTGGCAGGACAGCCAAGAGACCCAGTACTTC. Translating it yields CASSWQDSQETQYF.

V gene TRBV29-1 combines with J gene TRBJ2-7; 7 nucleotides agree with TRBD2. Germline lookup yields CDR1 SQVTM and CDR2 ANQGSEA. V shed 6 bases and J 1 base; nucleotides not matched to a gene: 9. The CDR3 is made up of 14 amino acids. In DNA, the CDR3 is TGCAGCGTCGATGGACTAGACGGATCCTACGAGCAGTACTTC. This encodes CSVDGLDGSYEQYF.

This clone was detected a few times. The chain employs TRBV7-8 and TRBJ2-1; TRBD2 aligns across 8 bases. CDR3 length: 16 residues. V was clipped by 0 bases and J by 2 bases; unmatched bases: 3. CDR1 and CDR2 from the germline V gene are SGHVS and FQNEAQ. CDR3 nucleotides: TGTGCCAGCAGCTTAGCCGGAGCGGGGGCCTACAATGAGCAGTTCTTC. It specifies CASSLAGAGAYNEQFF.

The V call is TRBV5-1, the J call TRBJ1-1, with 9 bases lining up with TRBD1. The CDR3 is 15 amino acids. Trimming took 2 bases from V and 5 from J; bases not matched to a gene: 7. The germline V gene encodes CDR1 SGHRS and CDR2 YFSETQ. The CDR3 coding sequence is TGCGCCAGCAGCTTAACAGGGGGCAAGGGAACTGAAGCTTTCTTT. This gives the protein CASSLTGGKGTEAFF.

The genes are TRBV6-1 and TRBJ2-3; perhaps TRBD2 as D (6 bases). The CDR3 is made up of 15 amino acids. The germline V gene has CDR1 MNHNS and CDR2 SASEGT. The V end was cut by 4 bases, the J end by 1 base, with 12 bases between. The CDR3 nucleotides are TGTGCCAGCAGTGTGTTTGGGACTGGCACAGATACGCAGTATTTT. Translation: CASSVFGTGTDTQYF.

The rearrangement joins TRBV7-9 to TRBJ1-4; the match to TRBD1 covers 10 bases. CDR1 is SEHNR and CDR2 is FQNEAQ in the germline V gene (reference sequence). The J segment lost 8 bases and the V segment lost 5 bases, leaving 5 bases of the junction unmatched. This CDR3 has 14 amino acids. The CDR3 DNA sequence: TGTGCCAGCAGCCGGGGACAGGGGTACGAAAAACTGTTTTTT. Protein: CASSRGQGYEKLFF.

The CDR3 bases are TGCGCCAGCAGCGTAGACAGGGGATCCTACGAGCAGTACTTC. As protein: CASSVDRGSYEQYF. The chain employs TRBV5-1 and TRBJ2-7; 8 bases line up with TRBD1. CDR3 length equals 14 residues. The ends lost 4 bases at V and 1 base at J; junction bases unmatched: 4. The germline V gene has CDR1 SGHRS and CDR2 YFSETQ.

As DNA, the CDR3 is TGTGCCAGCAGCCAGGGGCGAGAGCAGTTCTTC. Protein product: CASSQGREQFF. This sequence joins TRBV9 and TRBJ2-1, with D possibly matching TRBD1 (6 bases). Trimming left V 4 bases short and J 10 bases short, with 9 bases between. The CDR3 is 11 amino acids. The V gene's germline CDR1 is SGDLS and CDR2 YYNGEE.

The chain carries TRBV30 and TRBJ2-5; tentatively, D is TRBD2 (6 bases). CDR1 and CDR2 (germline): GTSNPN, SVGIG (reference sequence). This CDR3 has 13 residues. V was shortened by 2 bases and J by 4 bases, with 11 bases between the two germline ends. The DNA of the CDR3 is TGTGCCTGGAGTCAGCGGGTTGGAGAGACCCAGTACTTC. It codes for CAWSQRVGETQYF.

The chain combines TRBV6-6 with TRBJ2-7; TRBD1 matches at 7 bases. The V segment lost 2 bases and the J segment 6 bases; nucleotides outside the gene matches: 7. Germline V lookup: CDR1 MNHNY, CDR2 SVGAGI (reference sequence). The CDR3 runs to 14 residues. The CDR3: CASSYPPGTAEQYF. The DNA for the CDR3 is TGTGCCAGCAGTTACCCCCCGGGGACAGCCGAGCAGTACTTC.

This clone was observed a few times. CDR3 sequence: CARGRGQDSNQPQHF. CDR3 sequence (DNA): TGTGCCAGGGGCAGGGGCCAAGATAGCAATCAGCCCCAGCATTTT. This chain uses TRBV19 with TRBJ1-5, with a possible D match to TRBD1 (6 bases). Germline CDR1 LNHDA, CDR2 SQIVND (reference sequence). V was shortened by 9 bases and J by 0 bases, with 15 bases between the two germline ends. The CDR3 covers 15 residues.

This clone has more than one count but fewer than ten. This chain links TRBV5-1 with TRBJ1-1, with TRBD1 as a possible D gene (6 bases). Germline assignment: CDR1 SGHRS and CDR2 YFSETQ. CDR3 size: 13 residues. Trimming removed 3 bases from V and 5 bases from J, with 11 bases in between. CDR3 protein: CASSWGQGTEAFF. CDR3 in DNA: TGCGCCAGCAGCTGGGGGCAGGGGACTGAAGCTTTCTTT.

V gene TRBV29-1 combines with J gene TRBJ1-1; D is unclear. The CDR3 is 12 amino acids. Trimming pared 6 bases from V and 1 base from J, leaving 9 bases between. Germline V gene data show CDR1 as SQVTM and CDR2 as ANQGSEA. CDR3 amino acids: CSVDEGNTEAFF. CDR3 in DNA: TGCAGCGTCGATGAGGGGAACACTGAAGCTTTCTTT.

This chain joins TRBV7-9 and TRBJ2-7; tentatively, D is TRBD2 (5 bases). Trimming stripped 4 bases from V and 1 base from J, with 14 bases between. Germline CDR1 and CDR2: SEHNR and FQNEAQ (reference sequence). CDR3 length: 15 amino acids. The CDR3 loop is CASSWAGVGSYEQYF. The CDR3 DNA sequence: TGTGCCAGCAGCTGGGCCGGGGTGGGGTCCTACGAGCAGTACTTC.